Listed here are 18 T cell receptor beta chains from one sample, sequenced in a study of T cells after yellow fever vaccination (dated by TCRdb to about 2019). Interpreted using the paper, the treatment or condition label stands for: live attenuated yellow fever vaccine strain. Library construction relied on 5' RACE. Instrument on record: Illumina NovaSeq 6000. The public reads were reanalyzed by TCRdb: fastp trimming at Q25, MiXCR alignment, in-frame beta chains only. Rows with one shared CDR3 protein collapse into an entry with the most common genes and DNA. This sample gives some 300,000 distinct CDR3 sequences in total; roughly 9% of them show up just once. The leading ten clones occupy around 3.3% of the sample. Sequences were derived from CD4+ T cells sorted from PBMCs, sampled 5 days after the yellow fever booster vaccination. Source of these receptors: a man between 18 and 29 years old who received the YFV17D yellow fever vaccine.

With respect to this clonotype: Lacking the conserved final phenylalanine or tryptophan, this CDR3 likely reflects a read error. The DNA is left out, because the CDR3 cannot be placed on it with certainty; the CDR3 is given as TCRdb lists it. This chain links TRBV6-1 with TRBJ2-1; no check of the table's D call, TRBD1, against the DNA was made. CDR1 MNHNS and CDR2 SASEGT come from the germline V gene. The CDR3 sequence runs 12 residues, both termini included. The CDR3 sequence: CASSEAGGGAVP.

This clonotype appeared a few times. The chain recombines TRBV18 with TRBJ2-2; unclear D gene. Trimming left V 3 bases short and J 7 bases short, with 18 bases between. This CDR3 spans 16 amino acids. Germline V gene sequence: CDR1 KGHSH, CDR2 LQKENI. The CDR3 DNA reads as TGTGCCAGCTCACCTCTCAGGCCCTCAACCGGCGGGGAGCTGTTTTTT. Residues: CASSPLRPSTGGELFF.

About this clonotype: A read error is possible here, since a much larger clone lies one base away. This chain connects TRBV12-3 or TRBV12-4 to TRBJ1-5; 7 bases are shared with TRBD1. The CDR3 covers 15 residues. The DNA for the CDR3 is TGTGCCAGCAGGATCGGGACAGCCAGCAATCACCCCCAGCATTTT. Translating gives CASRIGTASNHPQHF.

This chain links TRBV4-2 with TRBJ1-2; D gene uncertain. The germline V gene encodes CDR1 LGHNA and CDR2 YNFKEQ. V was cut by 1 base and J by 0 bases, with 9 bases left in between. The CDR3 length is 15 residues. CDR3 amino acids: CASSQVVGANYGYTF. The DNA for the CDR3 is TGTGCCAGCAGCCAAGTAGTTGGAGCTAACTATGGCTACACCTTC.

This clonotype occurred many times. The rearrangement links TRBV6-6 to TRBJ2-7; 8 nucleotides match TRBD2. V was clipped by 5 bases and J by 3 bases; unmatched bases: 0. Germline V lookup: CDR1 MNHNY, CDR2 SVGAGI (reference sequence). The CDR3 spans 12 residues. CDR3 coding DNA: TGTGCCAGCAGTGCGGGGGGCTACGAGCAGTACTTC. Its translation is CASSAGGYEQYF.

This chain links TRBV27 with TRBJ2-7; 7 bases match TRBD1. Germline V gives CDR1 MNHEY, CDR2 SMNVEV (reference sequence). This CDR3 is built from 15 residues. The V and J ends lost 5 bases and 2 bases, in that order; junction bases with no gene match: 9. CDR3 region: CASSGPGTAPYEQYF. The CDR3 DNA reads as TGTGCCAGCAGTGGTCCGGGGACAGCCCCCTACGAGCAGTACTTC.

The V gene is TRBV24-1, the J gene TRBJ2-3; 9 nucleotides match TRBD2. With V trimmed by 4 bases and J by 4 bases, 8 bases remained unmatched. Germline V gives CDR1 KGHDR, CDR2 SFDVKD. There are 16 residues in the CDR3. Written as DNA, the CDR3 is TGTGCCACCAGTGAGGCGGGGGGGACGAACCCAGATACGCAGTATTTT. Protein: CATSEAGGTNPDTQYF.

The chain links TRBV7-2 to TRBJ2-7; 7 bases are shared with TRBD2. V trimming: 5 bases; J trimming: 0 bases; junction bases outside the gene matches: 7. In germline, CDR1 is SGHTA, CDR2 FQGNSA. The CDR3 runs to 15 residues. CDR3 sequence: CASSRTSRPSYEQYF. CDR3 in DNA: TGTGCCAGCAGCCGGACTAGTAGACCCTCCTACGAGCAGTACTTC.

V is TRBV7-2 and J is TRBJ2-5; no reliable D call. Trimming took 4 bases from V and 1 from J, leaving 7 bases between them. CDR1 and CDR2 (germline): SGHTA, FQGNSA. The CDR3 is 13 residues long. CDR3 sequence reads: CASSYSLQETQYF. In DNA form, the CDR3 reads TGTGCCAGCAGCTATTCCCTCCAAGAGACCCAGTACTTC.

V and J are TRBV5-1 and TRBJ2-2, with TRBD1 matching over 9 bases. The germline V gene encodes CDR1 SGHRS and CDR2 YFSETQ. The length of the CDR3 is 15 residues. Germline trimming cut 4 bases from V and 4 bases from J; bases unmatched to any gene: 5. CDR3 nucleotides: TGCGCCAGCAGCAGCGGGACAGGGATCACCGGGGAGCTGTTTTTT. It encodes CASSSGTGITGELFF. The full variable domain, with the rest looked up from reference TRBV5-1 and TRBJ2-2, is KAGVTQTPRYLIKTRGQQVTLSCSPISGHRSVSWYQQTPGQGLQFLFEYFSETQRNKGNFPGRFSGRQFSNSRSEMNVSTLELGDSALYLCASSSGTGITGELFFGEGSRLTVL.

V and J are TRBV20-1 and TRBJ2-7, with 7 positions matching TRBD1. The CDR3 spans 12 residues. Germline CDR1 reads DFQATT; CDR2 reads SNEGSKA (reference sequence). The CDR3 here is CTAQGQTYEQYV. The CDR3 DNA sequence: TGCACCGCCCAGGGACAGACCTACGAGCAGTACGTC.

The chain combines TRBV5-6 with TRBJ2-5; TRBD2 matches 12 bases. V lost 0 bases and J lost 6; bases outside the gene matches: 6. Germline loops: CDR1 SGHDT, CDR2 YYEEEE. CDR3 length: 16 residues. This chain's CDR3 is CASSLDTSGGFKTQYF. CDR3 bases: TGTGCCAGCAGCTTGGATACTAGCGGGGGGTTCAAGACCCAGTACTTC.

As for this clonotype: One junction end does not reproduce the germline sequence, and a read error may be involved. The V and J genes are TRBV5-1 and TRBJ2-7, with 8 bases aligning to TRBD2. The length of the CDR3 is 15 residues. The germline V gene has CDR1 SGHRS and CDR2 YFSETQ. DNA of the CDR3: TGCGCCAGCAGCTTGGCCGTAGCGGGGCGATACGGGCAGTACTTC. Protein sequence: CASSLAVAGRYGQYF. Together with reference TRBV5-1 and TRBJ2-7, the CDR3 gives the full variable domain: KAGVTQTPRYLIKTRGQQVTLSCSPISGHRSVSWYQQTPGQGLQFLFEYFSETQRNKGNFPGRFSGRQFSNSRSEMNVSTLELGDSALYLCASSLAVAGRYGQYFGPGTRLTVT.

This clonotype was picked up a small number of times. The chain combines TRBV5-4 with TRBJ2-1; a possible D gene is TRBD1 (5 bases). With 2 bases removed from V and 4 bases from J, the gap between germline ends came to 16 bases. Germline values: CDR1 SGHNT, CDR2 YYREEE (reference sequence). There are 16 residues in the CDR3. The CDR3: CASSFDLARQYNEQFF. DNA of the CDR3: TGTGCCAGCAGCTTTGACTTGGCTAGACAGTACAATGAGCAGTTCTTC.

This clonotype has a handful of counts. The chain uses TRBV29-1 and TRBJ1-6, with 11 bases that match TRBD1. V was pared by 4 bases and J by 8 bases, with 4 bases of the junction left unmatched. In germline, CDR1 is SQVTM, CDR2 ANQGSEA. This CDR3 is built from 14 residues. In DNA, the CDR3 is TGCAGCGTTGCGGACAGGGGGCAGGATTCACCCCTCCACTTT. It encodes CSVADRGQDSPLHF.

This clonotype was seen only a few times. The chain couples TRBV7-2 to TRBJ2-7; TRBD1 aligns across 10 bases. CDR3 size: 13 residues. V trimming: 6 bases; J trimming: 3 bases; junction bases outside the gene matches: 2. CDR1 and CDR2 (germline): SGHTA, FQGNSA. CDR3 sequence reads: CASRGTGVYEQYF. The DNA for the CDR3 is TGTGCCAGCAGGGGGACAGGGGTCTACGAGCAGTACTTC.

A few counts support this clonotype. This chain uses TRBV29-1 with TRBJ1-1; 8 bases match TRBD1. This CDR3 has 14 residues. V lost 4 bases to trimming and J lost 3 bases; unmatched junction nucleotides: 7. CDR1 is SQVTM and CDR2 is ANQGSEA in the germline V gene. The CDR3 DNA reads TGCAGCGTTGGACCCCGGACAGGGTACACTGAAGCTTTCTTT. As protein: CSVGPRTGYTEAFF.

This clonotype was seen many times. This CDR3 reads CSASRRVEAFF. The CDR3 nucleotides are TGCAGTGCCTCACGACGGGTTGAAGCTTTCTTT. The chain uses TRBV20-1 and TRBJ1-1; D is unresolved. This CDR3 spans 11 amino acids. Germline-derived CDR1 and CDR2 are DFQATT and SNEGSKA (reference sequence). V lost 6 bases and J lost 7, with 12 bases in between.